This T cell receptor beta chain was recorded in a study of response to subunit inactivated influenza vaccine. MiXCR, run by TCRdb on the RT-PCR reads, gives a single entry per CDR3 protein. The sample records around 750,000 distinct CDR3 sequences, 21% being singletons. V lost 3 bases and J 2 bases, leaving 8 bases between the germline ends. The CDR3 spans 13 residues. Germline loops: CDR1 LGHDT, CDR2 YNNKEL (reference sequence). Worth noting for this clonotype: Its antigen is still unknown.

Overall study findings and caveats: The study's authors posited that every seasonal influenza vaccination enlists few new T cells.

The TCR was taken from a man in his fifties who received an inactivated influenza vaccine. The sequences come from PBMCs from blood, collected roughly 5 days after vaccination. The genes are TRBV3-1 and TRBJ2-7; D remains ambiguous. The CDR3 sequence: CASSQAATYEQYF. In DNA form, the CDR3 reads TGTGCCAGCAGCCAGGCCGCCACCTACGAGCAGTACTTC.